Listed below are T cell receptor beta chains from one sample, sequenced in a study of cytomegalovirus exposure and HLA in healthy donors. Assay used: immunoSEQ multiplex PCR; TCRdb lists only in-frame clones, some missing. The sample shows 160,000 or so clones, approximately 76% of them seen only once. The source material was PBMCs. The receptor source for this set is a man in his sixties in good health and CMV-seronegative. CDR3s include the opening cysteine and the closing phenylalanine or tryptophan. The order of the fields is J gene, D gene, V gene, clone size, CDR3 protein, CDR3 DNA. The D gene is left open where the match is weak. Expanded clones are given a class, and other clones once, few, many or no size at all.

TRBJ2-7 | . | TRBV5-1 | . | CASSPGQRSSYEQYF | TGCGCCAGCAGCCCCGGCCAGCGGAGCTCCTACGAGCAGTACTTC
TRBJ1-1 | TRBD1 | TRBV29-1 | . | CSVGDRAREAFF | TGCAGCGTCGGGGACAGGGCCCGTGAAGCTTTCTTT
TRBJ1-5 | . | TRBV7-9 | . | CSSSLGSGGPGGPQHF | TGTTCCAGCAGCTTAGGAAGCGGGGGACCCGGGGGGCCCCAGCATTTT
TRBJ2-7 | . | TRBV6-1 | . | CASEQGGLTYEQYF | TGTGCCAGCGAGCAGGGGGGATTAACTTACGAGCAGTACTTC
TRBJ2-1 | TRBD1 | TRBV7-3 | . | CASSRTDRGQFLGPTYNEQFF | TGTGCCAGCAGCCGTACGGACAGGGGGCAGTTCCTCGGGCCGACTTACAATGAGCAGTTCTTC
TRBJ1-2 | . | TRBV20-1 | . | CSAQRTGGYTF | TGCAGTGCTCAAAGGACTGGGGGCTACACCTTC
TRBJ2-7 | TRBD2 | TRBV19 | . | CASSMTSGSFHEQYF | TGTGCCAGTAGTATGACTAGCGGGAGCTTCCACGAGCAGTACTTC
TRBJ2-5 | TRBD2 | TRBV6-1 | . | CATSPSGGAGETQYF | TGTGCCACCTCGCCCAGCGGGGGGGCAGGTGAGACCCAGTACTTC
TRBJ1-4 | TRBD1 | TRBV27 | few | CASSTLGTATTNEKLFF | TGTGCCAGCAGTACACTCGGGACAGCAACAACTAATGAAAAACTGTTTTTT
TRBJ1-6 | . | TRBV7-2 | . | CASSSLGSPLHF | TGTGCCAGCAGCTCCCTAGGTTCACCCCTCCACTTT
TRBJ2-1 | TRBD2 | TRBV19 | . | CASREQAGDHNEQFF | TGTGCCAGTAGAGAGCAAGCGGGAGATCACAATGAGCAGTTCTTC
TRBJ2-2 | . | TRBV7-3 | . | CASSSTTGMTGELFF | TGTGCCAGCAGCTCAACAACAGGGATGACCGGGGAGCTGTTTTTT
TRBJ1-5 | TRBD1 | TRBV28 | few | CASRGDRGSQPQHF | TGTGCCAGCAGGGGCGACAGGGGGAGTCAGCCCCAGCATTTT
TRBJ2-1 | . | TRBV6-5 | once | CASSSRDEQFF | TGTGCCAGCAGTTCCCGCGATGAGCAGTTCTTC
TRBJ1-5 | . | TRBV2 | . | CASSVLGNSNQPQHF | TGTGCCAGCAGTGTGCTCGGGAATAGCAATCAGCCCCAGCATTTT
TRBJ2-3 | TRBD1 | TRBV7-2 | few | CASSSTGGKDTQYF | TGTGCCAGCAGCTCGACAGGGGGCAAAGATACGCAGTATTTT
TRBJ1-1 | TRBD1 | TRBV29-1 | . | CSVPQGDTEAFF | TGCAGCGTGCCACAGGGGGACACTGAAGCTTTCTTT
TRBJ2-2 | TRBD1 | TRBV5-1 | once | CASSGTGNTGELFF | TGCGCCAGCAGCGGGACAGGGAACACCGGGGAGCTGTTTTTT
TRBJ2-7 | TRBD2 | TRBV28 | few | CATCSGNQGYEQYF | TGTGCCACCTGTAGCGGGAATCAGGGCTACGAGCAGTACTTC
TRBJ2-1 | . | TRBV7-9 | . | CASSRDSYNEQFF | TGTGCCAGCAGTCGGGACTCCTACAATGAGCAGTTCTTC
TRBJ2-1 | TRBD2 | TRBV6-6 | . | CASSYEKTSFNEQFF | TGTGCCAGCAGTTACGAAAAGACTAGCTTCAATGAGCAGTTCTTC
TRBJ1-6 | . | TRBV27 | . | CASSYSSNSPLHF | TGTGCCAGCAGTTACAGTAGTAATTCACCCCTCCACTTT